This is a list of T cell receptor beta chains from one sample in a study of post-analysis software for immune sequencing data. TCRdb itself ran the PCR reads through MiXCR, one entry per CDR3 protein. The sample records approximately 630,000 distinct CDR3 sequences, 59% being singletons. Specimen: blood. Every receptor here comes from a girl aged 2-15 years with multiple sclerosis. The CDR3 runs from the conserved cysteine through the conserved F or W. The D gene is left open where the match is weak. Size tells how often a clone was seen (once, few, many) or the class of an expanded clone, and some rows leave it out.

len,v_gene,j_gene,abundance,d_gene,CDR3aa,CDR3nt
13,TRBV6-6,TRBJ2-3,-,-,CAYSPGGTDTQYF,TGTGCCTATAGTCCAGGGGGCACAGATACGCAGTATTTT
17,TRBV13,TRBJ1-5,-,TRBD1,CASSLGTGQGGNQPQHF,TGTGCCAGCAGCTTAGGAACCGGACAGGGAGGGAATCAGCCCCAGCATTTT
13,TRBV29-1,TRBJ2-7,-,TRBD1,CSVEDEGAGEQYF,TGCAGCGTTGAAGATGAGGGGGCAGGGGAGCAGTACTTC
17,TRBV7-2,TRBJ2-7,few,TRBD1,CASSLDRGTGISYEQYF,TGTGCCAGCAGCTTAGATCGGGGGACAGGGATATCCTACGAGCAGTACTTC
16,TRBV10-1,TRBJ2-1,-,TRBD1,CASSHGTGKAYNEQFF,TGCGCCAGCAGTCATGGGACAGGCAAGGCCTACAATGAGCAGTTCTTC
16,TRBV5-1,TRBJ1-1,-,TRBD1,CASSRTSTGGGTEAFF,TGCGCCAGCAGCAGAACCTCGACAGGGGGGGGAACTGAAGCTTTCTTT
17,TRBV20-1,TRBJ2-4,-,TRBD1,CSARDLTGQGAKNIQYF,TGCAGTGCTAGAGATTTAACGGGACAGGGAGCCAAAAACATTCAGTACTTC
19,TRBV24-1,TRBJ2-6,-,-,CATSDLRVDSDSGANVLTF,TGTGCCACCAGTGATTTGCGGGTGGACAGCGACTCTGGGGCCAACGTCCTGACTTTC
16,TRBV5-1,TRBJ2-5,-,TRBD2,CASSLVPGGVEETQYF,TGCGCCAGCAGCTTGGTTCCGGGAGGGGTGGAAGAGACCCAGTACTTC
15,TRBV15,TRBJ1-1,-,-,CATSREGAIVTEAFF,TGTGCCACCAGCAGAGAGGGGGCTATTGTAACTGAAGCTTTCTTT
13,TRBV10-3,TRBJ2-7,-,-,CAISGDVAYEQYF,TGTGCCATCAGTGGGGACGTAGCCTACGAGCAGTACTTC
13,TRBV2,TRBJ1-1,-,-,CATHREYGTEAFF,TGTGCCACCCACAGGGAGTATGGCACTGAAGCTTTCTTT
14,TRBV12-3/TRBV12-4,TRBJ2-7,few,TRBD2,CASSLSGVSYEQYF,TGTGCCAGCAGTTTGAGCGGGGTCAGCTACGAGCAGTACTTC
14,TRBV7-2,TRBJ1-2,few,-,CASSLGGRNYGYTF,TGTGCCAGCAGCCTGGGAGGCCGTAACTATGGCTACACCTTC
13,TRBV29-1,TRBJ2-6,few,-,CSVEYGGANVLTF,TGCAGCGTTGAGTATGGGGGGGCCAACGTCCTGACTTTC
15,TRBV11-3,TRBJ2-1,-,TRBD1,CASSWGQGNPQGQFF,TGTGCCAGCAGCTGGGGACAGGGCAACCCACAAGGGCAGTTCTTC
15,TRBV9,TRBJ1-5,-,TRBD1,CASSVGQGGSQPQHF,TGTGCCAGCAGCGTGGGACAGGGAGGTTCTCAGCCCCAGCATTTT
14,TRBV6-4,TRBJ2-7,-,-,CASTDSPQCYEQYF,TGTGCCAGCACCGACAGTCCCCAATGCTACGAGCAGTACTTC
16,TRBV11-2,TRBJ2-7,-,-,CTSSSGRAGWAYEQYF,TGTACCAGCAGCTCCGGAAGGGCAGGGTGGGCCTACGAGCAGTACTTC
13,TRBV10-3,TRBJ2-7,few,TRBD1,CAISEIRGYEQYF,TGTGCCATCAGTGAGATCAGGGGGTACGAGCAGTACTTC
16,TRBV7-9,TRBJ1-4,few,-,CASSLPLGQGREKLFF,TGTGCCAGCAGCCTCCCGTTGGGGCAGGGGAGAGAAAAACTGTTTTTT
12,TRBV29-1,TRBJ1-1,-,-,CSGNSLNTEAFF,TGCAGCGGAAACAGCCTGAACACTGAAGCTTTCTTT
17,TRBV28,TRBJ2-7,few,TRBD1,CASSSTTGGYPSYEQYF,TGTGCCAGCAGTTCGACGACAGGGGGATACCCATCCTACGAGCAGTACTTC
14,TRBV10-3,TRBJ1-1,-,TRBD1,CAISETGADGEAFF,TGCGCCATCAGTGAGACAGGGGCGGATGGTGAAGCTTTCTTT
17,TRBV20-1,TRBJ2-3,-,TRBD2,CSARRGGRLGSTDTQYF,TGCAGTGCTAGAAGAGGCGGGAGGTTGGGGAGCACAGATACGCAGTATTTT
16,TRBV12-3/TRBV12-4,TRBJ1-6,few,TRBD1,CASSSWTGANNSPLHF,TGTGCCAGCAGTTCTTGGACAGGGGCAAATAATTCACCCCTCCACTTT
12,TRBV5-1,TRBJ2-7,few,-,CASSSDLYEQYF,TGCGCCAGCAGCTCGGACTTGTACGAGCAGTACTTC
17,TRBV10-3,TRBJ2-1,once,-,CAISESGSASSYNEQFF,TGTGCCATCAGTGAGTCTGGTAGCGCGAGCTCCTACAATGAGCAGTTCTTC
16,TRBV5-5,TRBJ2-3,few,-,CASSYAGSLLSDTQYF,TGTGCCAGCAGCTATGCCGGGTCGCTACTATCAGATACGCAGTATTTT
13,TRBV5-1,TRBJ2-3,-,-,CASSNGGADTQYF,TGCGCCAGCAGCAACGGAGGGGCAGATACGCAGTATTTT
18,TRBV12-5,TRBJ2-1,-,TRBD2,CASGVGTGTSGRAAEQFF,TGTGCTAGTGGTGTGGGCACCGGGACTAGCGGGAGGGCCGCAGAGCAGTTCTTC
18,TRBV3-1,TRBJ2-7,-,TRBD2,CASSPGLAGGTLSHEQYF,TGTGCCAGCAGCCCGGGACTAGCGGGAGGTACCCTGAGCCACGAGCAGTACTTC
13,TRBV29-1,TRBJ1-2,few,-,CSVGSAENYGYTF,TGCAGCGTTGGCAGCGCAGAGAACTATGGCTACACCTTC
13,TRBV20-1,TRBJ2-1,-,-,CSVRPNSYNEQFF,TGCAGTGTTCGACCCAATTCCTACAATGAGCAGTTCTTC
14,TRBV20-1,TRBJ1-1,-,-,CSAMGSSVSTEAFF,TGCAGTGCTATGGGGAGTTCCGTGAGCACTGAAGCTTTCTTT
14,TRBV5-1,TRBJ2-2,few,TRBD1,CASSLRQGAGELFF,TGCGCCAGCAGCTTGAGACAGGGCGCCGGGGAGCTGTTTTTT
15,TRBV3-1,TRBJ2-1,-,TRBD2,CASSLLAGVNNEQFF,TGTGCCAGCAGCCTCTTAGCGGGGGTAAACAATGAGCAGTTCTTC
17,TRBV15,TRBJ1-4,-,-,CATSWMPSQGSNEKLFF,TGTGCCACCAGCTGGATGCCCAGCCAGGGCTCTAATGAAAAACTGTTTTTT
15,TRBV20-1,TRBJ2-4,few,-,CSARVSGLAKNIQYF,TGCAGTGCTAGGGTTAGCGGACTAGCCAAAAACATTCAGTACTTC
15,TRBV20-1,TRBJ2-1,-,TRBD2,CRAIPGTSNAGEQFF,TGCAGGGCTATCCCGGGGACTAGTAATGCCGGCGAGCAGTTCTTC
17,TRBV20-1,TRBJ2-3,few,-,CSARDSGKAVSTDTQYF,TGCAGTGCTAGAGATTCGGGGAAAGCGGTTAGCACAGATACGCAGTATTTT
15,TRBV29-1,TRBJ2-7,few,TRBD1,CSVEWVGGQTYEQYF,TGCAGCGTTGAGTGGGTTGGGGGACAGACCTACGAGCAGTACTTC
16,TRBV12-3/TRBV12-4,TRBJ2-2,few,TRBD1,CASSTNRGPDTGELFF,TGTGCCAGCAGTACCAACAGGGGGCCGGACACCGGGGAGCTGTTTTTT
15,TRBV29-1,TRBJ1-6,-,-,CSVAMGDSYNSPLHF,TGCAGCGTGGCTATGGGGGACTCCTATAATTCACCCCTCCACTTT
15,TRBV20-1,TRBJ2-1,-,TRBD2,CSGAMGAGGGNEQFF,TGCAGTGGAGCTATGGGAGCGGGAGGCGGAAATGAGCAGTTCTTC
18,TRBV4-1,TRBJ2-3,-,-,CAGSPGAFQGGSTDTQYF,TGCGCCGGCAGCCCTGGAGCCTTCCAAGGGGGAAGCACAGATACGCAGTATTTT
18,TRBV7-2,TRBJ2-4,-,TRBD1,CASSLGGQGFLAKNIQYF,TGTGCCAGCAGCTTAGGGGGACAGGGCTTTCTAGCCAAAAACATTCAGTACTTC
22,TRBV29-1,TRBJ2-1,-,-,CSAGDRGIAGGPSLSSYNEQFF,TGCAGCGCAGGGGACAGGGGGATAGCGGGAGGGCCTTCACTGAGCTCCTACAATGAGCAGTTCTTC
15,TRBV12-3/TRBV12-4,TRBJ2-5,-,TRBD1,CASSLSPTGDKTQYF,TGTGCCAGCAGTTTGTCCCCGACAGGGGACAAGACCCAGTACTTC